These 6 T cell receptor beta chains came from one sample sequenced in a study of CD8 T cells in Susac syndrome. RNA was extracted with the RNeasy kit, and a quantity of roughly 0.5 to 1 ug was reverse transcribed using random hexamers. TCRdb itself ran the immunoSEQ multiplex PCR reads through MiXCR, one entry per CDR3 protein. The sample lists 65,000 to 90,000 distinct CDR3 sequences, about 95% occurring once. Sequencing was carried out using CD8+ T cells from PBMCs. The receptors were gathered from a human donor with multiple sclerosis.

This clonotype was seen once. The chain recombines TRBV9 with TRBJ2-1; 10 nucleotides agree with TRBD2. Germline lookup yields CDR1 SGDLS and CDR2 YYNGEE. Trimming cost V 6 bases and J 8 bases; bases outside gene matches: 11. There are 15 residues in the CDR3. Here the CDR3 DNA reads TGTGCCAGCAACAAGGAGACTAGCGGGTTATATGAGCAGTTCTTC. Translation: CASNKETSGLYEQFF.

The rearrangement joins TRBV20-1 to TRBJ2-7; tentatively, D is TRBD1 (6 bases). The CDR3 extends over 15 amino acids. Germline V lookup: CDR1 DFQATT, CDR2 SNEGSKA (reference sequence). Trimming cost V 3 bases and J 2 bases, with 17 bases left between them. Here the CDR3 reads CSARPTGSWAYEQYF. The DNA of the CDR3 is TGCAGTGCTAGGCCGACAGGTTCGTGGGCCTACGAGCAGTACTTC.

The CDR3 loop reads CATRHPAGDYGYTF. The CDR3 nucleotides are TGTGCCACCCGTCATCCTGCAGGCGACTATGGCTACACCTTC. The rearrangement links TRBV27 to TRBJ1-2; D not certain. Trimming shortened V by 10 bases and J by 3 bases, and 18 bases separated the two germline ends. CDR3 length: 14 amino acids. From germline, CDR1 is MNHEY and CDR2 SMNVEV (reference sequence).

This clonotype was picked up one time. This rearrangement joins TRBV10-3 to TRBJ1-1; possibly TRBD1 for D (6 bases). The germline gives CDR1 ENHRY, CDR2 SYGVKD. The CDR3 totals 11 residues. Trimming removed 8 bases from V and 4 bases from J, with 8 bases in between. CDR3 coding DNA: TGTGCCATCGGAGGGGGCACTGAAGCTTTCTTT. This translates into CAIGGGTEAFF.

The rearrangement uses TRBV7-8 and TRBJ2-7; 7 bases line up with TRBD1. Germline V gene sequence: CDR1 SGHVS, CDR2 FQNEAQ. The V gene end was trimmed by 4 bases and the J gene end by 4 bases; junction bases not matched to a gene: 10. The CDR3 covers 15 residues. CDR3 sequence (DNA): TGTGCCAGCAGCTCTACGACAGGGAAAGGGTACGAGCAGTACTTC. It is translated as CASSSTTGKGYEQYF.

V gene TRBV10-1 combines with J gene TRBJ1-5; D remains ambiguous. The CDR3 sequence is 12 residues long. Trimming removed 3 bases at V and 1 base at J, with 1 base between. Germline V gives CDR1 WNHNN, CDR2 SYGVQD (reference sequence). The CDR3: CASSDSNQPQHF. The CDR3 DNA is TGCGCCAGCAGTGACAGCAATCAGCCCCAGCATTTT.